Described below is a single TCR beta chain sequence and its context. Original data processing: Amplification with reference gene primers provided the estimates of nucleated cell counts. The repertoire was sequenced with immunoSEQ multiplex PCR; TCRdb's copy has only in-frame clones and lacks some. That table is the source of V, J and clone size, and D and trimming were worked out from the DNA. This sample has 150,000 to 200,000 clones, with roughly 88% found just once. The entry originates in a study of blood T cell repertoires in COVID-19. Study-wide context: PBMCs, B-cell-depleted T cells, or T cells were the source of the cDNA or gDNA that made up the material.

Sequenced sample: peripheral blood. The sequence was collected from an elderly woman with acute or convalescent COVID-19.

The DNA of the CDR3 is TGTGCCAGCTCACCCCAGGGGGTGGCCTATGGCTACACCTTC. It specifies CASSPQGVAYGYTF. J is TRBJ1-2 and V is TRBV18; TRBD1 aligns across 7 bases. The germline gives CDR1 KGHSH, CDR2 LQKENI. J lost 4 bases, V lost 3 bases, and 5 bases had no gene match. This CDR3 is 14 amino acids long.